This T cell receptor beta chain stems from a study of blood T cell repertoires in COVID-19. The table came from immunoSEQ multiplex PCR; TCRdb's copy has only in-frame clones and leaves some out. The repertoire holds more than 80,000 clones, about 82% seen once, with 6.2% in the top ten. A note on this clone: The junction shows a germline mismatch at one end, possibly a read error.

Germline V CDR1 and CDR2: SEHNR, FQNEAQ (reference sequence). The CDR3 has 10 amino acids. The TCR originated in a man older than 75 with COVID-19, enrolled during active disease. The sequenced material came from peripheral blood. The chain links TRBV7-9 to TRBJ1-1; 7 bases map to TRBD1. The CDR3 region is CASSTYEGAF. CDR3 bases: TGTGCCAGCAGCACCTACGAGGGGGCCTTT.